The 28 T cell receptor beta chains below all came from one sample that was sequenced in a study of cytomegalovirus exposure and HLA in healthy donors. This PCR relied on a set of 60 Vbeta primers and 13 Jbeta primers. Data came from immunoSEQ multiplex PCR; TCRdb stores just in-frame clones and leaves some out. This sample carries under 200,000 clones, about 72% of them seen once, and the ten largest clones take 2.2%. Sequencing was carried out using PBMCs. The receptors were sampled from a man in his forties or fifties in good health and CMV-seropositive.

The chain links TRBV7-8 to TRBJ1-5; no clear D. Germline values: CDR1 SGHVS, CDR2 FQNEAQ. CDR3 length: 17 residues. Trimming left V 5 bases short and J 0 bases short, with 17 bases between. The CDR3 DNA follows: TGTGCCAGCAGCAGCCTCGGAGGTACATATAGCAATCAGCCCCAGCATTTT. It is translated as CASSSLGGTYSNQPQHF.

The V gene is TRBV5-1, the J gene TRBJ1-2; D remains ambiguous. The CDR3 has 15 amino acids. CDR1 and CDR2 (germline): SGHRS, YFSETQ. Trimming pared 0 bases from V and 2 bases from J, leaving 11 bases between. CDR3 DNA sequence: TGCGCCAGCAGCTTGGGGCAGGCGTTCAACTATGGCTACACCTTC. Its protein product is CASSLGQAFNYGYTF.

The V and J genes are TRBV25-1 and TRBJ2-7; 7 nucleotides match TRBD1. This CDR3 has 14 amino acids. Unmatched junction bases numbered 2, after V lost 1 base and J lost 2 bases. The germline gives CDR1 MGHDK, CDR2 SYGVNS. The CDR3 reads CASSEFQGAYEQYF. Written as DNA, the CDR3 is TGTGCCAGCAGTGAATTCCAGGGGGCCTACGAGCAGTACTTC.

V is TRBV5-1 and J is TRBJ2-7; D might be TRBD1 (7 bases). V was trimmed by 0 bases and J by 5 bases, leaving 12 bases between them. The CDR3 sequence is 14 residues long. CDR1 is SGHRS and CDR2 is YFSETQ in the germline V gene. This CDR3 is CASSLATGEDEQYF. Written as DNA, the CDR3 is TGCGCCAGCAGCTTGGCCACAGGGGAGGACGAGCAGTACTTC.

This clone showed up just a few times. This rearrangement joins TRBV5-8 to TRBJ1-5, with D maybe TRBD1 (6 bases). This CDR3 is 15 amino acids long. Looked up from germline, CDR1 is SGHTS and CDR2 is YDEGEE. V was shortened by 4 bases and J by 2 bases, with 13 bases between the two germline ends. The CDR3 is CASSQGRGGNQPQHF. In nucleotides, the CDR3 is TGTGCCAGCAGCCAGGGGAGGGGAGGCAATCAGCCCCAGCATTTT.

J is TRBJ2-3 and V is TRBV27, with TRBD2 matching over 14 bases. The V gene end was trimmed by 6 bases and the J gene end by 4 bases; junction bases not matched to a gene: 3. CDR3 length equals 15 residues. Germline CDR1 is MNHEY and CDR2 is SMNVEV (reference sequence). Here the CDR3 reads CASRKTSGGADTQYF. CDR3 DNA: TGTGCCAGCAGAAAGACTAGCGGGGGGGCAGATACGCAGTATTTT.

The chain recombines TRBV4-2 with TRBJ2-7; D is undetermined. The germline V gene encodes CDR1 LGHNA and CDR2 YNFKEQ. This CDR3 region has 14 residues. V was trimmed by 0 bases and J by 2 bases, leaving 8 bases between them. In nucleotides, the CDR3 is TGTGCCAGCAGCCAAGATCCCAGGCCCTACGAGCAGTACTTC. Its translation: CASSQDPRPYEQYF.

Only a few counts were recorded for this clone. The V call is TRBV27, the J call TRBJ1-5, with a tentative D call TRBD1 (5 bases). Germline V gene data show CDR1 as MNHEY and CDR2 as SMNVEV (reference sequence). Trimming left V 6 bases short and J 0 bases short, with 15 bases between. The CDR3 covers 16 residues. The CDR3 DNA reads TGTGCCAGCAGGCAGGGACTTTACAATAGCAATCAGCCCCAGCATTTT. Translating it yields CASRQGLYNSNQPQHF.

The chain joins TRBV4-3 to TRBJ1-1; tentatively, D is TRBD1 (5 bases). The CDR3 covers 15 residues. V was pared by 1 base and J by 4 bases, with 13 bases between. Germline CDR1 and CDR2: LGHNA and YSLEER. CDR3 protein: CASSQVPGRSTEAFF. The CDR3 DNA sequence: TGCGCCAGCAGCCAAGTTCCAGGGAGGAGCACTGAAGCTTTCTTT.

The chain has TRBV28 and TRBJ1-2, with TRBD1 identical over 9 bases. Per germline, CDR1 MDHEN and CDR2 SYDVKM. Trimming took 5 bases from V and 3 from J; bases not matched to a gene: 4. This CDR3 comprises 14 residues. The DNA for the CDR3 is TGTGCCAGCAGTATACAGGGGGCGGACTATGGCTACACCTTC. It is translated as CASSIQGADYGYTF.

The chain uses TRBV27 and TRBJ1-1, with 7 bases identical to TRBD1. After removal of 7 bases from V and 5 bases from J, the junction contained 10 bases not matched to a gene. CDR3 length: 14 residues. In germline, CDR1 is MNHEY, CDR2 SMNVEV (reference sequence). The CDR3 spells CASIRGQGGTEAFF. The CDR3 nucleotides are TGTGCCAGCATAAGGGGGCAGGGCGGGACTGAAGCTTTCTTT.

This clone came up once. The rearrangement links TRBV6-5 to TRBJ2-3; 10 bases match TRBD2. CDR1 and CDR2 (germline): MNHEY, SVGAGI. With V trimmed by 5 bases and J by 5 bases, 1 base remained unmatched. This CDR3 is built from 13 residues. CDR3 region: CASSRTSGDTQYF. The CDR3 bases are TGTGCCAGCAGTAGGACTAGCGGAGATACGCAGTATTTT.

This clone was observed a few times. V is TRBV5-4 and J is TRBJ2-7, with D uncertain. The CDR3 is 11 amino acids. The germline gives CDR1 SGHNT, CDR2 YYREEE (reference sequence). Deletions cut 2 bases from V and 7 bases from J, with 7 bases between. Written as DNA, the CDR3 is TGTGCCAGCAGCTTTCGCAGGGAGCAGTACTTC. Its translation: CASSFRREQYF.

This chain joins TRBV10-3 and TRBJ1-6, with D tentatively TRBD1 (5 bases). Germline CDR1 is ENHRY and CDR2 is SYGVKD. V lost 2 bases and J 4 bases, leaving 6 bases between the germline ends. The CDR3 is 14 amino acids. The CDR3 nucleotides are TGTGCCATCAGTGAGAGGGGATATAATTCACCCCTCCACTTT. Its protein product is CAISERGYNSPLHF.

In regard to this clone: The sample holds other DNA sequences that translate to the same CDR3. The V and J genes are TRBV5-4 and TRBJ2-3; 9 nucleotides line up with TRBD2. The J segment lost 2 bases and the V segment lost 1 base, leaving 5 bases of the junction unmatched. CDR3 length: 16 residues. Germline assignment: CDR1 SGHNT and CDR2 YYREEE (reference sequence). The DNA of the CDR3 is TGTGCCAGCAGCTTGCGGCTAGCGGGAACCACAGATACGCAGTATTTT. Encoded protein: CASSLRLAGTTDTQYF.

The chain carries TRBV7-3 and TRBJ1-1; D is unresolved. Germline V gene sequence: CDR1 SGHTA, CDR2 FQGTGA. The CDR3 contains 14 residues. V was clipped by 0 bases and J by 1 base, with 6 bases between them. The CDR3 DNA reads TGTGCCAGCAGCTTAACGAGAGAGAACACTGAAGCTTTCTTT. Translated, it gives CASSLTRENTEAFF.

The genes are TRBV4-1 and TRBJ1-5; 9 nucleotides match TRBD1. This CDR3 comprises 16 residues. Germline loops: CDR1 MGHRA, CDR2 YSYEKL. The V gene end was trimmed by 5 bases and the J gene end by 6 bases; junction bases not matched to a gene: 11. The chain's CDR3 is CASSYSDRGGSQPQHF. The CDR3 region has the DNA TGCGCCAGCAGCTATTCGGACAGGGGAGGCAGTCAGCCCCAGCATTTT.

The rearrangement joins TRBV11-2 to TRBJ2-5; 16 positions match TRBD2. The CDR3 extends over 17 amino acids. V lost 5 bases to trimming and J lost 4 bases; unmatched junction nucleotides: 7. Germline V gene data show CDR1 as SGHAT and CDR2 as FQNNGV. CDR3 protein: CASSRGLAGGQGETQYF. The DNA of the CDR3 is TGTGCCAGCAGCCGGGGACTAGCGGGGGGGCAGGGAGAGACCCAGTACTTC. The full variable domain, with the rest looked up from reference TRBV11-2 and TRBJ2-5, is EAGVAQSPRYKIIEKRQSVAFWCNPISGHATLYWYQQILGQGPKLLIQFQNNGVVDDSQLPKDRFSAERLKGVDSTLKIQPAKLEDSAVYLCASSRGLAGGQGETQYFGPGTRLLVL.

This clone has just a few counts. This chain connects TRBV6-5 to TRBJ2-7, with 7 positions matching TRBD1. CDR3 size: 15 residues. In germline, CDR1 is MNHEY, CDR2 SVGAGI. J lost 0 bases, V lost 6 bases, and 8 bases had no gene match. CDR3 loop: CASRRDRDSSYEQYF. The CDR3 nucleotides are TGTGCCAGCAGAAGGGACCGGGACAGCTCCTACGAGCAGTACTTC.

The CDR3 DNA reads as TGTGCCAGCAGTGAAGCATGGGCGCTGAGCAATCAGCCCCAGCATTTT. It yields the protein CASSEAWALSNQPQHF. This chain uses TRBV2 with TRBJ1-5; no firm D call. This CDR3 is built from 16 residues. Germline V gives CDR1 SNHLY, CDR2 FYNNEI. Trimming stripped 0 bases from V and 1 base from J, with 10 bases between.

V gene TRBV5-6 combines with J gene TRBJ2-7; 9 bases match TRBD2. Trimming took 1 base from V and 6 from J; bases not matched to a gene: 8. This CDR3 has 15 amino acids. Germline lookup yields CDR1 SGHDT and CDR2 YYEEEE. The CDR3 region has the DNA TGTGCCAGCAGCTTGATAAGGGGCGGGGGGGTCGAGCAGTACTTC. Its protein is CASSLIRGGGVEQYF.

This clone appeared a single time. The CDR3 loop reads CASSFDAGGSYEQYF. In nucleotides, the CDR3 is TGTGCCAGCAGCTTTGACGCCGGGGGCTCCTACGAGCAGTACTTC. This rearrangement joins TRBV5-8 to TRBJ2-7, with D maybe TRBD2 (6 bases). The CDR3 consists of 15 residues. V gave up 2 bases and J gave up 0 bases, with 12 bases separating them. Germline-derived CDR1 and CDR2 are SGHTS and YDEGEE.

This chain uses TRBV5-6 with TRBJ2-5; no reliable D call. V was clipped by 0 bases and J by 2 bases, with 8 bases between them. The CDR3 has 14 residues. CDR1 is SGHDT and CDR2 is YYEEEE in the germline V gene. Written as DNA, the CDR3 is TGTGCCAGCAGCTTGGGACGGAGACAAGAGACCCAGTACTTC. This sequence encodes CASSLGRRQETQYF. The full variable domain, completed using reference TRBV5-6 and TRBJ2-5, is DAGVTQSPTHLIKTRGQQVTLRCSPKSGHDTVSWYQQALGQGPQFIFQYYEEEERQRGNFPDRFSGHQFPNYSSELNVNALLLGDSALYLCASSLGRRQETQYFGPGTRLLVL.

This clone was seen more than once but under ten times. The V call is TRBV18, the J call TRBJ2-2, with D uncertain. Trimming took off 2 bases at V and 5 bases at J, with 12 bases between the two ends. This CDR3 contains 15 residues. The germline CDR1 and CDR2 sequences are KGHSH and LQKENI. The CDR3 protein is CASSPEGSETGELFF. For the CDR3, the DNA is TGTGCCAGCTCACCAGAAGGTTCGGAGACCGGGGAGCTGTTTTTT.

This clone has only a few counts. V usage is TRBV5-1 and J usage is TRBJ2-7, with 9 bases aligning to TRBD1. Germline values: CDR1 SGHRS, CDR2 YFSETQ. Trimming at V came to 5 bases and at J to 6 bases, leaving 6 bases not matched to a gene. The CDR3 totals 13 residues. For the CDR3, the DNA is TGCGCCAGCAGACTGACAGGGGGGACCGAGCAGTACTTC. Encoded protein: CASRLTGGTEQYF.

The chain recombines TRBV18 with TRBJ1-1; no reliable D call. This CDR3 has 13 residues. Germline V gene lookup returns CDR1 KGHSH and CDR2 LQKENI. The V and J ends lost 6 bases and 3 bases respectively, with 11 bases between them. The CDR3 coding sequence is TGTGCCAGCTCGGCGGTGCGTGACACTGAAGCTTTCTTT. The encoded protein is CASSAVRDTEAFF.

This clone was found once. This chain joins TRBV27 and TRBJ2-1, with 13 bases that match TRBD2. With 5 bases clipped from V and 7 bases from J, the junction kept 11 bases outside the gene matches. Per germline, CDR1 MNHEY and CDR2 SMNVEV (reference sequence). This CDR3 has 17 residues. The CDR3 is CASSLRTSGGPLNEQFF. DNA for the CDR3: TGTGCCAGCAGTCTCCGGACTAGCGGGGGCCCCCTAAATGAGCAGTTCTTC.

The CDR3 DNA follows: TGCGCCAGCAGCCACTCCTTGTTGTTATCTCCCGGACAGGGGTCCGAGCAGTACTTC. Its translation is CASSHSLLLSPGQGSEQYF. The V call is TRBV4-3, the J call TRBJ2-7, with 9 bases lining up with TRBD1. CDR3 size: 19 residues. J lost 6 bases, V lost 3 bases, and 21 bases had no gene match. Germline V CDR1 and CDR2: LGHNA, YSLEER.